The present TCR beta chain was sequenced within a study of T cell repertoires in cytomegalovirus infection. TCRdb reanalysed the reads using MiXCR and keeps one entry per CDR3 protein. Of 150,000 to 200,000 distinct CDR3 sequences listed, roughly 9% are singletons. This clonotype occurred many times. The antigen is undetermined. Study-wide points: There were HLA-C-restricted CMV-specific TCR beta clonotypes dominating the ex vivo response. Carriage of CMV together with the relevant HLA was identifiable through cumulative public TCR beta family frequency.

The V and J ends lost 5 bases and 8 bases respectively, with 6 bases between them. CDR3 size: 11 residues. The rearrangement joins TRBV12-3 or TRBV12-4 to TRBJ1-4; D is undetermined. The origin of this receptor is a human donor in good health (CMV status not recorded). Some clones in this sample may be carry-over from other donors' samples. Sequenced material: PBMCs. The CDR3 DNA reads as TGTGCCAGCAGTGATTGGGAAAAACTGTTTTTT. It codes for CASSDWEKLFF.